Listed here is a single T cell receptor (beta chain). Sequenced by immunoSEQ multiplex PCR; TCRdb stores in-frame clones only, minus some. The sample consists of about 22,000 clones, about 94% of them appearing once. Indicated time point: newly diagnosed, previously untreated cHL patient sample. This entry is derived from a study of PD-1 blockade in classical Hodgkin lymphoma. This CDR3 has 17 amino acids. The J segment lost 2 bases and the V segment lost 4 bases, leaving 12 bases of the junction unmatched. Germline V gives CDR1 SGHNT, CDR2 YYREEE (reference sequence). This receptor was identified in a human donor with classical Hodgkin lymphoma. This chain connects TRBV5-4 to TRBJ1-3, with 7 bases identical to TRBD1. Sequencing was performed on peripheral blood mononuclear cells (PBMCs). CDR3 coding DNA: TGTGCCAGCAGCCGGGGGGGAGGGGGCGCCCCTGGAAACACCATATATTTT. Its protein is CASSRGGGGAPGNTIYF.